This T cell receptor (beta chain) was found in a study of T cell changes during pregnancy in multiple sclerosis. Trimming removed 2 bases from V and 9 bases from J, with 6 bases in between. The germline V gene encodes CDR1 SGHDT and CDR2 YYEEEE. The CDR3 has 12 residues. Measured with immunoSEQ multiplex PCR; TCRdb has only the in-frame clones, and not every one. The sample has around 80,000 clones; 94% are singletons. The sequencing used peripheral blood, collected in the second trimester of pregnancy. The TCR comes from a female donor in good health, enrolled as a control in a pregnancy study. The chain is built from TRBV5-6 and TRBJ1-6, with D possibly matching TRBD1 (5 bases). The CDR3 bases are TGTGCCAGCAGCTTCCAGGGTTCACCCCTCCACTTT. Translation: CASSFQGSPLHF.